This record concerns one T cell receptor beta chain sequence. Antigen specificity is unknown. The data stem from a study of shared clonotypes between healthy human individuals. Study-level points and caveats: Donors were few, which limited the genetic and exposure-history diversity represented. Lower generation probabilities were found for non-shared clonotypes than for those shared by all four donors.

Data came from immunoSEQ multiplex PCR; TCRdb stores just in-frame clones and leaves some out. In the table there are 2 million or so clones, 85% to 95% of which are singletons. V was pared by 10 bases and J by 1 base, with 8 bases between. Per the germline V gene, CDR1 is LGHNT and CDR2 is FRNRAP. The CDR3 length is 13 residues. This chain links TRBV12-5 with TRBJ2-6; D remains unclear. The TCR comes from a man aged 18 to 30 in good health. The sequencing input was naive CD4+ T cells sorted from blood. Documented subset: CD45RA+ positively selected. The CDR3 loop is CATGTSGANVLTF. DNA for the CDR3: TGTGCTACCGGTACTTCTGGGGCCAACGTCCTGACTTTC.